This T cell receptor beta chain was sequenced in a study of sequential checkpoint blockade in melanoma. Study-level background: Arm A got nivolumab then ipilimumab; arm B the reverse, 1:1. Each arm's sequence ended with maintenance nivolumab.

Treatment of the sample: randomized to nivolumab then ipilimumab (arm A) or the reverse (arm B). Sorted cells were live CD3+CD8+, lacking CD19 and CD56, from PBMCs. Using immunoSEQ multiplex PCR, the repertoire was profiled, and TCRdb retains in-frame clones only, with some absent. The table has around 19,000 clones, more than 65% seen once. The CDR3 is made up of 15 amino acids. CDR1 is SGDLS and CDR2 is YYNGEE in the germline V gene. Trimming at V came to 2 bases and at J to 10 bases, leaving 10 bases not matched to a gene. The sequence derives from a human donor with melanoma. The source material was CD8+ T cells sorted from blood (inferred from file names), sampled from a patient given nivolumab and ipilimumab in sequence. V and J are TRBV9 and TRBJ1-1; 11 positions match TRBD1. CDR3 nucleotide sequence: TGTGCCAGCAGCGTGGAGGGGACAGGGGGTGAAGTAGCTTTCTTT. It encodes CASSVEGTGGEVAFF.